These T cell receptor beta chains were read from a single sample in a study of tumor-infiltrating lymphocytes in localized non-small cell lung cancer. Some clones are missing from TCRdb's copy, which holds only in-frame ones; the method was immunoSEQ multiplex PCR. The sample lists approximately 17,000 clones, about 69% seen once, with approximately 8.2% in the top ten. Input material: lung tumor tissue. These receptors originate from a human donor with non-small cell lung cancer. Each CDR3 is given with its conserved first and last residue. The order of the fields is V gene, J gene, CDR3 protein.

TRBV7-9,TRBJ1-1,CASSLQGANTEAFF
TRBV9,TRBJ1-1,CASSFGTGGTSGAFF
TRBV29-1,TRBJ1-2,CSVPEQGPGYTF
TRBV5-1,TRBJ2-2,CASSPSLTNTGELFF
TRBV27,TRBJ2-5,CASSLRTGGEETQYF
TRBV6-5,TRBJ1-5,CASRLLRGRGQPQHF
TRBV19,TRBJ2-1,CASRRGYNEQFF
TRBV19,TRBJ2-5,CASSLGQGQETQYF
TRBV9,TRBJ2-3,CASSGPTSGLTTDTQYF
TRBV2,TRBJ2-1,CASSMPRAPMDEQFF
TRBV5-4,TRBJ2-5,CASSYADRGETQYF
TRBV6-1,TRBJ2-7,CASSEGGTTIYEQYF
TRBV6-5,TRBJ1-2,CASSPRGAGYTF
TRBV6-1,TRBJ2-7,CASSASGQTYEQYF
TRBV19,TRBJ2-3,CASSMGLEGTDTQYF
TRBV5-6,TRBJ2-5,CASSLRTGETQYF